Ten or more counts support the clone carrying this TCR beta chain. The CDR3 covers 12 residues. Trimming pared 3 bases from V and 2 bases from J, leaving 7 bases between. Germline V gene data show CDR1 as DFQATT and CDR2 as SNEGSKA (reference sequence). Template material for amplifying TCR beta CDR3 regions consisted of RNA transcripts. The HTBI primer set drove a first-round RT-PCR of the TCR CDR3. TCRdb reanalysed the multiplex PCR reads using MiXCR and keeps one entry per CDR3 protein. The sample lists hundreds of thousands of distinct CDR3 sequences, 15% to 20% occurring once. Exclusion of patients followed from uncontrolled infection, other autoimmune disease, pregnancy or lactation. PBMCs were derived from 10 ml fresh peripheral blood. The data originate from a study of T cells in Graves' hyperthyroidism and ophthalmopathy. Study-wide context: Blood was drawn when the patient was first diagnosed and still untreated.

This receptor was identified in a woman between 40 and 50 years old with Graves' ophthalmopathy. The specimen was blood. This chain links TRBV20-1 with TRBJ2-5; no reliable D call. Here the CDR3 reads CSARVAQETQYF. Here the CDR3 DNA reads TGCAGTGCTAGGGTCGCTCAAGAGACCCAGTACTTC.